The T cell receptor beta chain under discussion was sequenced for a study of shared clonotypes between healthy human individuals (dated by TCRdb to the early 2020s). Context from the whole study: Three men and a couple of women, aged 18 to 49 years, made up the cohort. Libraries were prepared and TCR repertoires were sequenced by different laboratories using diverse techniques, in order to increase sequencing depth and limit assay-specific biases. Between about 0.8 and 9.5 billion PBMCs per donor were obtained by leukapheresis. Blood TCR repertoires of four to six healthy adults were deeply sequenced to estimate repertoire size and the extent of clonotype sharing between individuals. Broad study findings and their caveats: The small number of donors limited the genetic and exposure-history diversity represented. Only blood was sampled, and tissue TCR repertoires likely differ from those in blood. Pairwise subsampling led to the expectation that sequencing depth would affect the degree of clonotype sharing among donors.

TCR CDR3 regions were amplified from genomic DNA by multiplex PCR using the deep immunoSEQ assay. Genomic DNA extracted from each cell subset was distributed evenly over all wells of several immunoSEQ 96-well plates, and each plate served as one replicate. For unsorted PBMC, around 0.3 ug genomic DNA, equal to 25,000 to 35,000 T cell genomes, was loaded into each replicate PCR. Unsorted PBMC genomic DNA was sequenced across ten immunoSEQ deep assay plates. Purified libraries were measured with a Qubit 3.0 fluorometer, size-checked on a Bioanalyzer 2100, and measured again with the KAPA Library Quantification kit. Every immunoSEQ 96-well plate was sequenced on a dedicated single-read 150-cycle Illumina NextSeq 550 flow cell. Regarding the original processing steps: Because the immunoSEQ output held only junctional sequences and lacked quality scores, the filtering could not match the filtering applied to full-length reads. Sequences were annotated with PyIR, a Python wrapper for IgBLAST v1.9, using IMGT germline references to assign V/J genes and CDR3. Any read was removed if the V/J assignment was weak (E-value above 1e-6), the CDR3 was missing, or the read contained stop codons, out-of-frame junctions, or ambiguous translated residues. V3J clonotypes were defined by identical inferred V gene, J gene, and CDR3 amino acid sequence. Percentage overlap between repertoires was calculated by dividing the number of shared unique clonotypes by the size of the smaller repertoire. Richness of each repertoire was evaluated using RTK rarefaction, the Chao1 estimator, and Recon v2.1 estimates of unobserved clonotypes. Here the immuneACCESS table is served through TCRdb, limited to in-frame sequences with V and J called. Missing clones are a known gap in these copies; in checked studies unresolved V genes cover under half, and the rest lacks a known reason. V and J calls plus clone size are reproduced from that table; the DNA served to infer D and trimming. The sample table contains about 480,000 clones; only one count was recorded for about 75% of them. The top ten clonotypes cover 9.5% to 15% of the sample.

A distance of 9 bases separates the germline ends of V and J, which lose 4 bases and 6 bases respectively. The CDR3 numbers 12 residues from cysteine through phenylalanine. The only DNA kept is the CDR3, 36 bases in frame from the first base. For CDR1 and CDR2, the germline V gene lists SGHRS and YFSETQ. The donors were healthy, HIV-negative adults who had no recently reported acute infections or vaccinations. Every donor was a Caucasian adult living in Nashville, Tennessee, USA. In the unsorted samples, tens of millions of PBMCs were counted, and genomic DNA was extracted using the QIAamp DNA Blood Mini kit. Blood was collected by leukapheresis, and PBMCs were isolated by Ficoll-Histopaque density gradient centrifugation and then cryopreserved in liquid nitrogen vapor phase. In its sample, this clone was seen many times. Its binding antigen is unknown. No quality values exist for individual bases; no much larger clone is one base distant.

The sequenced sample consisted of PBMCs. The clonotype was recovered from a woman between 35 and 50 years old in good health. Some clones in this sample may be carry-over from other donors' samples. This chain joins TRBV5-1 to TRBJ2-3; the D gene assignment is ambiguous. The nucleotides are TGCGCCAGCAGCCGAACGCGGGATACGCAGTATTTT. It translates as CASSRTRDTQYF.